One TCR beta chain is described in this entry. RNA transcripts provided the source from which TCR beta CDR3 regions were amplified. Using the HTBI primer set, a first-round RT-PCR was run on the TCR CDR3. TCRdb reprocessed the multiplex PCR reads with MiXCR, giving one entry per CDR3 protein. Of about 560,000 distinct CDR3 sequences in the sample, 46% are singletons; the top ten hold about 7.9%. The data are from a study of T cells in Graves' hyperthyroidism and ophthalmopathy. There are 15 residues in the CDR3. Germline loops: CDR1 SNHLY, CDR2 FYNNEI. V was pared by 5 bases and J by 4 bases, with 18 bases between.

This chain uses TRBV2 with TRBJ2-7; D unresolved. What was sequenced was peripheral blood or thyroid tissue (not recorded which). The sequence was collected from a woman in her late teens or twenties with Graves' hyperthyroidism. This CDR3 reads CASSYSRDWVYEQYF. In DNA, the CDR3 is TGTGCCAGCAGTTACTCTAGAGATTGGGTTTACGAGCAGTACTTC.